The 14 T cell receptor beta chains below all came from one sample that was sequenced in a study of CD8 T cells in Susac syndrome. Random hexamers primed reverse transcription of about 0.5 to 1 ug RNA. TCRdb ran MiXCR on the immunoSEQ multiplex PCR reads and lists one entry per CDR3 protein. The sample contains around 150,000 distinct CDR3 sequences, less than 95% of which appear only once. The source material was CD4+ T cells from PBMCs. The receptors were gathered from a human donor with multiple sclerosis.

The V call is TRBV2, the J call TRBJ1-3; D unclear. Trimming pared 1 base from V and 5 bases from J, leaving 3 bases between. CDR1 is SNHLY and CDR2 is FYNNEI in the germline V gene. The CDR3 totals 12 residues. In DNA form, the CDR3 reads TGTGCCAGCAGTGAAGGGCGAAACACCATATATTTT. This encodes CASSEGRNTIYF. The variable domain in full, completed from reference TRBV2 and TRBJ1-3, reads EPEVTQTPSHQVTQMGQEVILRCVPISNHLYFYWYRQILGQKVEFLVSFYNNEISEKSEIFDDQFSVERPDGSNFTLKIRSTKLEDSAMYFCASSEGRNTIYFGEGSWLTVV.

V gene TRBV12-3 or TRBV12-4 combines with J gene TRBJ1-5; no definite D call. Between the trimmed V and J ends, which lost 7 bases and 7 bases, there was a span of 11 bases. The CDR3 totals 12 residues. The CDR3 sequence: CASTLLGQPQHF. CDR3 DNA: TGTGCCAGCACCCTGCTTGGGCAGCCCCAGCATTTT.

This rearrangement joins TRBV30 to TRBJ1-1; D is unresolved. With 0 bases removed from V and 0 bases from J, the gap between germline ends came to 5 bases. This CDR3 spans 13 amino acids. Germline CDR1 reads GTSNPN; CDR2 reads SVGIG (reference sequence). The CDR3 DNA follows: TGTGCCTGGAGTGTACAAGTGAACACTGAAGCTTTCTTT. Protein product: CAWSVQVNTEAFF.

V gene TRBV11-2 combines with J gene TRBJ2-5; 7 nucleotides agree with TRBD2. The CDR3 is made up of 14 amino acids. Germline assignment: CDR1 SGHAT and CDR2 FQNNGV. Trimming at V came to 5 bases and at J to 3 bases, leaving 6 bases not matched to a gene. The CDR3 spells CASSPYGTKETQYF. In DNA form, the CDR3 reads TGTGCCAGCAGCCCTTACGGGACTAAAGAGACCCAGTACTTC.

This clonotype has only one observation. This chain links TRBV6-2 or TRBV6-3 with TRBJ2-3, with 14 bases lining up with TRBD2. CDR3 length equals 16 residues. V gave up 5 bases and J gave up 8 bases; unmatched junction bases: 9. Per the germline V gene, CDR1 is MNHEY and CDR2 is SVGEGT. The CDR3 nucleotides are TGTGCCAGCAGTCCAAGACTAGCGGGAGGGCCAGGTACGCAGTATTTT. Protein sequence: CASSPRLAGGPGTQYF.

The chain recombines TRBV30 with TRBJ2-1, with unresolved D. The CDR3 spans 11 residues. The germline V gene has CDR1 GTSNPN and CDR2 SVGIG (reference sequence). V lost 3 bases and J lost 12, with 12 bases in between. This chain's CDR3 is CAWSTPRVQFF. The DNA for the CDR3 is TGTGCCTGGAGCACCCCTCGGGTGCAGTTCTTC.

V and J are TRBV7-3 and TRBJ1-1, with a possible D match to TRBD1 (5 bases). V was shortened by 3 bases and J by 0 bases, with 17 bases between the two germline ends. The CDR3 spans 17 residues. Germline V gives CDR1 SGHTA, CDR2 FQGTGA. The CDR3, as DNA: TGTGCCAGCAGCTTGTCTGGGCAGCGGGGCATGAACACTGAAGCTTTCTTT. Its protein is CASSLSGQRGMNTEAFF. Full variable domain (rest looked up from reference TRBV7-3 and TRBJ1-1): GAGVSQTPSNKVTEKGKYVELRCDPISGHTALYWYRQSLGQGPEFLIYFQGTGAADDSGLPNDRFFAVRPEGSVSTLKIQRTERGDSAVYLCASSLSGQRGMNTEAFFGQGTRLTVV.

The rearrangement uses TRBV3-1 and TRBJ2-6; D not resolved. Germline V gene data show CDR1 as LGHDT and CDR2 as YNNKEL (reference sequence). The V gene lost 6 bases and the J gene lost 0 bases, with 9 bases spanning the gap. CDR3 length: 15 amino acids. CDR3 residues: CASSEAFSGANVLTF. The CDR3 coding sequence is TGTGCCAGCAGTGAAGCGTTCTCTGGGGCCAACGTCCTGACTTTC.

This clonotype occurred a few times. The chain is built from TRBV7-9 and TRBJ2-7, with TRBD2 matching 9 bases. Germline V CDR1 and CDR2: SEHNR, FQNEAQ (reference sequence). The CDR3 is 14 residues long. With V trimmed by 3 bases and J by 6 bases, 6 bases remained unmatched. The DNA of the CDR3 is TGTGCCAGCAGCTTTAGCGGGAGAATTCGCGAGCAGTACTTC. This encodes CASSFSGRIREQYF.

V is TRBV5-5 and J is TRBJ1-2; no reliable D call. Trimming pared 0 bases from V and 2 bases from J, leaving 8 bases between. CDR3 length: 14 amino acids. Germline V gene sequence: CDR1 SGHKS, CDR2 YYEKEE (reference sequence). The CDR3: CASSLVAANYGYTF. CDR3 coding DNA: TGTGCCAGCAGCTTGGTTGCAGCCAACTATGGCTACACCTTC. The whole variable domain, filled in from reference TRBV5-5 and TRBJ1-2, reads DAGVTQSPTHLIKTRGQQVTLRCSPISGHKSVSWYQQVLGQGPQFIFQYYEKEERGRGNFPDRFSARQFPNYSSELNVNALLLGDSALYLCASSLVAANYGYTFGSGTRLTVV.

This chain uses TRBV3-1 with TRBJ2-2; 7 nucleotides agree with TRBD2. There are 15 residues in the CDR3. V shed 1 base, J shed 6 bases, and the junction held 5 bases outside the gene matches. CDR1 and CDR2 from the germline V gene are LGHDT and YNNKEL (reference sequence). The CDR3 bases are TGTGCCAGCAGCCAAGGGGACCGGGAGGCCGGGGAGCTGTTTTTT. It yields the protein CASSQGDREAGELFF. Complete variable domain (other parts from reference TRBV3-1 and TRBJ2-2): DTAVSQTPKYLVTQMGNDKSIKCEQNLGHDTMYWYKQDSKKFLKIMFSYNNKELIINETVPNRFSPKSPDKAHLNLHINSLELGDSAVYFCASSQGDREAGELFFGEGSRLTVL.

The CDR3 loop reads CASSERGLNYGYTF. In nucleotides, the CDR3 is TGCGCCAGCAGTGAAAGGGGACTTAACTATGGCTACACCTTC. This chain connects TRBV10-2 to TRBJ1-2; possibly TRBD1 for D (5 bases). CDR3 length: 14 amino acids. CDR1 is WSHSY, CDR2 SAAADI, per germline. Between the trimmed V and J ends, which lost 3 bases and 1 base, there was a span of 9 bases.

The rearrangement joins TRBV10-3 to TRBJ1-2; 7 bases fit TRBD1. The CDR3 spans 13 residues. V shed 5 bases, J shed 4 bases, and the junction held 4 bases outside the gene matches. The V gene's germline CDR1 is ENHRY and CDR2 SYGVKD. CDR3 bases: TGTGCCATCAGTTCCGACAGGGCCTATGGCTACACCTTC. This encodes CAISSDRAYGYTF.

This clonotype was found once. The V gene is TRBV11-2, the J gene TRBJ1-2; unclear D gene. The ends were cut back, 0 bases at V and 1 base at J, with 9 bases in the middle. The CDR3 sequence is 15 residues long. CDR1 and CDR2 (germline): SGHAT, FQNNGV. The CDR3 DNA follows: TGTGCCAGCAGCTTAGATCGCCCGGGTAACTATGGCTACACCTTC. It yields the protein CASSLDRPGNYGYTF.